This T cell receptor (beta chain) comes out of a study of coeliac disease. Germline assignment: CDR1 SGHNT and CDR2 YYREEE (reference sequence). The CDR3 length is 15 residues. Trimming removed 4 bases from V and 8 bases from J; junction bases left unmatched: 14. Study outcomes and limitations: Active celiac intraepithelial and lamina propria samples had lower TRB and TRG clonality than control samples. Known gliadin-specific TRB sequences: about 55% of the 18 coeliac samples, only 1 of 6 controls. Few TRB amino acid sequences were shared between samples; most were unique.

Method: immunoSEQ multiplex PCR; TCRdb's copy keeps in-frame clones and lacks some. The sample gives about 4,700 clones, under 65% of which show up once; around 11% is in the top ten. As concerns this clone: Its antigen is unidentified.

This clonotype was obtained from a woman between 70 and 85 years old with celiac disease. V and J are TRBV5-4 and TRBJ1-2, with TRBD1 identical over 7 bases. Source material: lamina propria lymphocytes from the gut. CDR3 sequence (DNA): TGTGCCAGCAGCCCACTGCTAGGACAGGCGAAAGGCTACACCTTC. Its translation is CASSPLLGQAKGYTF.